Listed here are 9 T cell receptor beta chains from one sample, sequenced in a study of OX40 agonist ivuxolimab in advanced cancers. The library was prepared using the immunoSEQ multiplex PCR assay. TCRdb provides this immuneACCESS table in a form limited to in-frame rearrangements. Some clones are lacking; in checked studies, under half of them reflect an unresolved V gene, and why the rest are absent is not known. Present in this sample are about 89,000 clones, more than 70% of which were seen just once. Jointly, the top ten make up approximately 0.26% of the sample. Source: CD4+ or CD8+ T cells sorted from blood, taken in a trial of the OX40 agonist ivuxolimab. The receptors shown here come from an adult with an advanced solid tumor such as melanoma, head and neck, liver or kidney cancer.

The genes are TRBV6-5 and TRBJ2-7; 8 bases line up with TRBD1. Germline V gives CDR1 MNHEY, CDR2 SVGAGI. The trim removed 11 bases at V and 5 bases at J, leaving 11 bases unmatched. This CDR3 is 13 amino acids long. CDR3 region: CAGSRGQVNEQYF. CDR3 nucleotides: TGTGCCGGGTCCCGGGGACAGGTCAACGAGCAGTACTTC.

The J gene is TRBJ2-7, the V gene TRBV7-6; no definite D call. CDR1 is SGHVS and CDR2 is FNYEAQ in the germline V gene. The V and J ends lost 4 bases and 5 bases respectively, with 6 bases between them. The CDR3 length is 11 residues. DNA for the CDR3: TGTGCCAGCAGCTCCTCAAACGAGCAGTACTTC. Its protein is CASSSSNEQYF.

V gene TRBV29-1 combines with J gene TRBJ2-7, with TRBD1 matching 7 bases. The CDR3 spans 15 residues. CDR1 and CDR2 from the germline V gene are SQVTM and ANQGSEA. Trimming removed 6 bases from V and 0 bases from J; junction bases left unmatched: 11. CDR3 sequence: CSVFRLQGFSYEQYF. CDR3 DNA sequence: TGCAGCGTGTTTCGTTTACAGGGGTTCTCCTACGAGCAGTACTTC.

The V and J genes are TRBV6-6 and TRBJ1-2, with a possible D match to TRBD1 (6 bases). CDR1 and CDR2 (germline): MNHNY, SVGAGI (reference sequence). The CDR3 has 12 amino acids. V shed 7 bases and J shed 5 bases, with 11 bases lying between them. The CDR3 bases are TGTGCCAGCACTCGCCAGGGGTATGGCTACACCTTC. Its protein product is CASTRQGYGYTF.

The J gene is TRBJ1-2, the V gene TRBV30, with D perhaps TRBD1 (6 bases). Trimming stripped 8 bases from V and 4 bases from J, with 20 bases between. There are 14 residues in the CDR3. Germline V CDR1 and CDR2: GTSNPN, SVGIG (reference sequence). The CDR3 DNA follows: TGTGCCAGCTCTCCGTTTACAGGGTTCTATGGCTACACCTTC. It specifies CASSPFTGFYGYTF.

The chain is built from TRBV11-2 and TRBJ1-3; D is unresolved. V shed 1 base and J shed 7 bases, with 5 bases lying between them. The CDR3 runs 12 residues. Germline loops: CDR1 SGHAT, CDR2 FQNNGV. This CDR3 is CASSLGWNTIYF. The CDR3 bases are TGTGCCAGCAGCTTAGGCTGGAACACCATATATTTT.

V is TRBV27 and J is TRBJ2-7; D call uncertain. This CDR3 is 15 amino acids long. Trimming shortened V by 4 bases and J by 2 bases, and 15 bases separated the two germline ends. In germline, CDR1 is MNHEY, CDR2 SMNVEV (reference sequence). The CDR3 protein is CASSSIRKGAYEQYF. The CDR3 DNA is TGTGCCAGCAGTTCCATACGGAAGGGCGCCTACGAGCAGTACTTC.

The gene calls are TRBV9 and TRBJ1-6, with TRBD1 matching over 8 bases. V lost 4 bases and J lost 6; bases outside the gene matches: 6. CDR3 length equals 15 residues. In germline, CDR1 is SGDLS, CDR2 YYNGEE. The CDR3 sequence is CASSYGDRPNSPLHF. CDR3 in DNA: TGTGCCAGCAGCTACGGGGACAGGCCTAATTCACCCCTCCACTTT.

In this sample, this clone turned up a few times. The chain uses TRBV5-1 and TRBJ1-6; D might be TRBD1 (5 bases). The germline V gene encodes CDR1 SGHRS and CDR2 YFSETQ. The CDR3 consists of 15 residues. The V and J ends lost 0 bases and 7 bases respectively, with 11 bases between them. The CDR3 nucleotides read TGCGCCAGCAGCTTGGACGGACAACCGAATTCACCCCTCCACTTT. As protein: CASSLDGQPNSPLHF.